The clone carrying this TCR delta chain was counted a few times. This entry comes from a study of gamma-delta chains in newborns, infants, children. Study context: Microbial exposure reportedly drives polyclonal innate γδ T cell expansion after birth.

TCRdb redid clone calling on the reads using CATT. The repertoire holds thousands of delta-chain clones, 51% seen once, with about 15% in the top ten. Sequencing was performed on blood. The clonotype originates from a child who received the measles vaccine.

The CDR3 here is CACDATGGYSWDTRQMFF. The CDR3 DNA reads TGTGCCTGTGACGCTACTGGGGGATACTCCTGGGACACCCGACAGATGTTTTTC. The chain employs TRDV2 and TRDJ3; 11 bases fit TRDD3. This CDR3 comprises 18 residues. Germline V gene data show CDR1 as GEAIGNYY and CDR2 as EKD. V was pared by 3 bases and J by 0 bases, with 3 bases of the junction left unmatched.